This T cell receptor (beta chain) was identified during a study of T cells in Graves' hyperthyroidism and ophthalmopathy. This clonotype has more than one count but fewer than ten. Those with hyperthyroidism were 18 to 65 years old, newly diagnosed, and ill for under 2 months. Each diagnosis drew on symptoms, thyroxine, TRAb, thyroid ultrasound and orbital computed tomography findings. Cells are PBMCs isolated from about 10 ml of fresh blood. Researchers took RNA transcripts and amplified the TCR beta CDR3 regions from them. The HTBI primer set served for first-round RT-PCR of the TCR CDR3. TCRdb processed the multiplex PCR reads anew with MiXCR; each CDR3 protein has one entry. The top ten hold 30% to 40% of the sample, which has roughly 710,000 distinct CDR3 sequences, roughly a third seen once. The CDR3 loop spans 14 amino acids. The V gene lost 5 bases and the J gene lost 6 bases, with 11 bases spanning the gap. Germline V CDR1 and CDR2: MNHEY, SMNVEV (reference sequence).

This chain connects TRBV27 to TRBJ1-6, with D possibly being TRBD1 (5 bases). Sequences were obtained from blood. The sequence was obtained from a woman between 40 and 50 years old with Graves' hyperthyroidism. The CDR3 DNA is TGTGCCAGCAGTCCTGACAGCCGTAATTCACCCCTCCACTTT. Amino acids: CASSPDSRNSPLHF.